The rows below give T cell receptor beta chains drawn from one sample of a study of blood T cell repertoires in COVID-19. The method was immunoSEQ multiplex PCR; TCRdb's version includes in-frame clones alone and lacks a portion of them. The sample lists some 200,000 clones, around nine tenths occurring once. The sample comprised peripheral blood. The source is a young man with active or convalescent COVID-19. CDR3s include the opening cysteine and the closing phenylalanine or tryptophan. Each record gives: J gene, clone size, D gene, CDR3 length, V gene, CDR3 DNA, CDR3 protein. A D gene is named only where the DNA matches it firmly. Expanded clones are given a class, and other clones once, few, many or no size at all.

>TRBJ1-2|.|.|15|TRBV7-9
TGTGCCAGCAGCTCCTACGGGACAACGGTCGATGGCTACACCTTC
CASSSYGTTVDGYTF
>TRBJ1-1|.|TRBD1|14|TRBV5-6
TGTGCCAGCAGCTGGGGACAGGGGGCGTCTGAAGCTTTCTTT
CASSWGQGASEAFF
>TRBJ2-3|.|.|13|TRBV12-3/TRBV12-4
TGTGCCAGCAGTTTTGGTAGGGGGAATACGCAGTATTTT
CASSFGRGNTQYF
>TRBJ2-1|.|.|15|TRBV28
TGTGCCAGCAGTTTATTTTTGGAAGCGAACAATGAGCAGTTCTTC
CASSLFLEANNEQFF
>TRBJ1-4|.|TRBD1|14|TRBV28
TGTGCCAGCAGTTCGGGACAGGGTGGAGAAAAACTGTTTTTT
CASSSGQGGEKLFF
>TRBJ1-2|.|TRBD1|15|TRBV7-2
TGTGCCAGCAGCTCCCGGACAGGGGATAACTATGGCTACACCTTC
CASSSRTGDNYGYTF
>TRBJ2-1|.|TRBD2|16|TRBV3-1/TRBV3-2
TGTGCCAGCAGCCAAGACCCAGCGGGAGTCTACAATGAGCAGTTCTTC
CASSQDPAGVYNEQFF
>TRBJ1-1|.|.|13|TRBV6-5
TGTGCCAGCAGTCCTACCCTGAACACTGAAGCTTTCTTT
CASSPTLNTEAFF
>TRBJ2-7|.|.|14|TRBV27
TGTGCCAGCAGCCCCTGGGACTCCAACTACGAGCAGTACTTC
CASSPWDSNYEQYF
>TRBJ1-4|.|.|12|TRBV11-2
TGTGCCAGCAGCCTCGAGGGAACAGGGTTTGTTTTT
CASSLEGTGFVF
>TRBJ1-3|.|.|16|TRBV18
TGTGCCAGCTCACCCAGTACGGGGGGTGGCGGAAACACCATATATTTT
CASSPSTGGGGNTIYF
>TRBJ2-5|once|.|15|TRBV10-3
TGTGCCATCACTGACCCGGCCGGGGGAGAGGAGACCCAGTACTTC
CAITDPAGGEETQYF
>TRBJ1-2|.|.|13|TRBV7-9
TGTGCCAGCAGCTCCCCGGCGGAGTACCCCTACACCTTC
CASSSPAEYPYTF
>TRBJ2-1|.|TRBD2|17|TRBV25-1
TGTGCCAGCAGTGAATCCGTAAAGCGGGGTATTTACAATGAGCAGTTCTTC
CASSESVKRGIYNEQFF
>TRBJ2-4|.|.|15|TRBV7-2
TGTGCCAGCAGCTTGTCCCTAGGGGGGGGAAACATTCAGTACTTC
CASSLSLGGGNIQYF
>TRBJ1-1|.|.|14|TRBV3-1/TRBV3-2
TGTGCCAGCAGCCAAGATTACAGCAACACTGAAGCTTTCTTT
CASSQDYSNTEAFF
>TRBJ1-4|.|TRBD1|14|TRBV25-1
TGTGCCAGCAGTGCTGGGACAGGGGATGAAAAACTGTTTTTT
CASSAGTGDEKLFF
>TRBJ1-1|.|.|14|TRBV9
TGTGCCAGCAGCCCACCCCTGAGGCGGACTGAAGCTTTCTTT
CASSPPLRRTEAFF
>TRBJ2-1|few|TRBD2|14|TRBV29-1
TGCAGCGCTGAACCGGGACTAGAGAACAATGAGCAGTTCTTC
CSAEPGLENNEQFF
>TRBJ2-2|once|TRBD1|18|TRBV11-3
TGTGCCAGCAGCTTAGAGGGACAAGGGACAGGGGACACCGGGGAGCTGTTTTTT
CASSLEGQGTGDTGELFF
>TRBJ1-5|.|.|15|TRBV27
TGTGCCAGCAGTTTAGCGACCCCCACAGGTCAGCCCCAGCATTTT
CASSLATPTGQPQHF
>TRBJ1-4|.|.|13|TRBV7-9
TGTGCCAGCAGGTGGGACTCTAATGAAAAACTGTTTTTT
CASRWDSNEKLFF
>TRBJ2-1|.|.|14|TRBV5-4
TGTGCCAGCAGCTTGACGCTAGCGTGGAATGAGCAGTTCTTC
CASSLTLAWNEQFF
>TRBJ2-1|.|.|13|TRBV10-3
TGTGCCATCGGGACTCCAGTTCGGGGTGAGCAGTTCTTC
CAIGTPVRGEQFF
>TRBJ1-1|.|.|15|TRBV6-6
TGTGCCAGCAGTTACGCGGGACGGGTCGGCGGTGAAGCTTTCTTT
CASSYAGRVGGEAFF
>TRBJ1-1|.|.|14|TRBV18
TGTGCCAGCTCACCACTTCCCCAGAACACTGAAGCTTTCTTT
CASSPLPQNTEAFF
>TRBJ1-5|.|.|13|TRBV7-9
TGTGCCAGCAGCCCAGGGTCCAATCAGCCCCAGCATTTT
CASSPGSNQPQHF
>TRBJ1-1|once|.|12|TRBV29-1
TGCAGCTGTTGGTCGGGGAACACTGAAGCTTTCTTT
CSCWSGNTEAFF
>TRBJ2-1|few|TRBD2|15|TRBV20-1
TGCAGTGCTAGTAGCGGGGAACTCTCCTACAATGAGCAGTTCTTC
CSASSGELSYNEQFF